This T cell receptor (beta chain) was captured in a study of CD8+ T cells in alopecia areata. Whole-study context: Treated patients were given 5 to 10 mg oral tofacitinib twice daily.

Concerning this clone itself: Its antigen is not identified. One end of the junction varies from germline; a read error may be responsible.

Specified treatment: oral pan-JAK inhibitor, 5-10 mg twice daily. Study conclusions and caveats: TCRs were shared less clearly across patients than in mice, possibly for HLA-related reasons. Across lesional scalp, and particularly alopecia totalis/universalis, clonality surpassed that of normal scalp. Amid tofacitinib therapy, many expanded lesional clones stayed present in scalp and blood.

RNA, once extracted, was reverse transcribed into cDNA for use as the sequencing template. Profiling relied on immunoSEQ multiplex PCR, and the TCRdb table lists in-frame clones only, not all of them. The sample contains 130,000 or so clones, approximately 86% of which appear only once. This CDR3 region has 13 residues. Germline CDR1 reads SGHDT; CDR2 reads YYEEEE. The genes are TRBV5-6 and TRBJ2-1, with D unclear. The origin of this receptor is a human donor with alopecia areata. Sequences were derived from CD8+ T cells sorted from blood, sampled at week 4, from a patient treated with tofacitinib. CDR3 protein: CASSLAPSREQFF. In nucleotides, the CDR3 is TGTGCCAGCAGTTTGGCCCCATCACGGGAGCAGTTCTTC.